One sample yielded the 17 T cell receptor beta chains listed below, sequenced in a study of blood T cell repertoires in COVID-19. This table comes from immunoSEQ multiplex PCR, and its TCRdb copy is limited to in-frame clones, with some not included. The sample holds a few hundred thousand clones; around 89% are singletons and the top ten take about 7%. The sample taken for sequencing was peripheral blood. The origin of the receptors is a woman aged 25 to 39 who had recovered from COVID-19.

The V call is TRBV7-2, the J call TRBJ2-5; possible D gene TRBD2, 5 bases. The V gene lost 3 bases and the J gene lost 5 bases, with 16 bases spanning the gap. Germline V gene data show CDR1 as SGHTA and CDR2 as FQGNSA. CDR3 size: 15 residues. The CDR3 loop is CASSFFDTGTETQYF. The CDR3 bases are TGTGCCAGCAGCTTTTTCGACACGGGAACGGAGACCCAGTACTTC. Full variable domain (remainder filled in from reference TRBV7-2 and TRBJ2-5): GAGVSQSPSNKVTEKGKDVELRCDPISGHTALYWYRQSLGQGLEFLIYFQGNSAPDKSGLPSDRFSAERTGGSVSTLTIQRTQQEDSAVYLCASSFFDTGTETQYFGPGTRLLVL.

This clone was detected only a few times. V gene TRBV3-1 (or the pseudogene TRBV3-2) combines with J gene TRBJ1-2; D not resolved. CDR1 and CDR2 from the germline V gene are LGHDT and YNNKEL (reference sequence). V lost 2 bases and J 1 base, leaving 5 bases between the germline ends. The CDR3 runs to 13 residues. The CDR3 protein is CASSQLSNYGYTF. As DNA, the CDR3 is TGTGCCAGCAGCCAACTCAGTAACTATGGCTACACCTTC.

CDR3 protein: CASSLQKYANYGYTF. CDR3 coding DNA: TGTGCCAGCAGCTTACAGAAGTACGCTAACTATGGCTACACCTTC. This chain links TRBV7-2 with TRBJ1-2; D remains ambiguous. V lost 2 bases and J lost 0, with 10 bases in between. This CDR3 has 15 amino acids. The germline CDR1 and CDR2 sequences are SGHTA and FQGNSA.

This sequence joins TRBV4-1 and TRBJ1-1; a possible D gene is TRBD1 (6 bases). CDR3 length: 13 amino acids. Trimming cost V 3 bases and J 4 bases, with 9 bases left between them. Germline V gene data show CDR1 as MGHRA and CDR2 as YSYEKL. CDR3 loop: CASSHTGSTEAFF. The CDR3 DNA sequence: TGCGCCAGCAGCCATACAGGGTCCACTGAAGCTTTCTTT.

The gene calls are TRBV15 and TRBJ2-7, with 7 bases aligning to TRBD1. V trimming: 0 bases; J trimming: 3 bases; junction bases outside the gene matches: 8. The CDR3 totals 16 residues. Germline V lookup: CDR1 LNHNV, CDR2 YYDKDF (reference sequence). The CDR3 loop reads CATSRDRDSTYYEQYF. DNA of the CDR3: TGTGCCACCAGCAGAGATAGGGACAGTACTTACTACGAGCAGTACTTC.

The rearrangement uses TRBV2 and TRBJ2-5, with a tentative D call TRBD1 (5 bases). This CDR3 contains 11 residues. Trimming took off 5 bases at V and 13 bases at J, with 14 bases between the two ends. Germline lookup yields CDR1 SNHLY and CDR2 FYNNEI. CDR3: CASSPGPDGYF. Here the CDR3 DNA reads TGTGCCAGCAGTCCAGGGCCCGACGGGTACTTC.

The chain recombines TRBV18 with TRBJ1-1; D ambiguous. Germline lookup yields CDR1 KGHSH and CDR2 LQKENI. V gave up 3 bases and J gave up 0 bases, with 5 bases separating them. This CDR3 spans 13 amino acids. In DNA, the CDR3 is TGTGCCAGCTCACCGTCTATGAACACTGAAGCTTTCTTT. Translated: CASSPSMNTEAFF.

The chain is built from TRBV11-2 and TRBJ1-2, with TRBD1 identical over 9 bases. The germline CDR1 and CDR2 sequences are SGHAT and FQNNGV. The CDR3 has 17 amino acids. The ends lost 4 bases at V and 5 bases at J; junction bases unmatched: 14. CDR3 nucleotide sequence: TGTGCCAGCAGCTCGACCAGGGACAGGGAGGGCCCGTATGGCTACACCTTC. Its protein product is CASSSTRDREGPYGYTF.

The V gene is TRBV5-1, the J gene TRBJ2-7, with 7 nucleotides matching TRBD2. Germline-derived CDR1 and CDR2 are SGHRS and YFSETQ. V was clipped by 3 bases and J by 0 bases; unmatched bases: 3. The CDR3 contains 14 residues. The CDR3 reads CASSYLAASYEQYF. The CDR3 coding sequence is TGCGCCAGCAGCTATCTAGCGGCCTCCTACGAGCAGTACTTC.

The V call is TRBV5-1, the J call TRBJ1-1; 9 bases line up with TRBD1. The germline gives CDR1 SGHRS, CDR2 YFSETQ. The CDR3 is made up of 14 amino acids. The trim removed 2 bases at V and 4 bases at J, leaving 3 bases unmatched. This CDR3 is CASSFGQGSTEAFF. CDR3 DNA sequence: TGCGCCAGCAGCTTTGGACAGGGGAGCACTGAAGCTTTCTTT.

The genes are TRBV27 and TRBJ2-5; 10 bases fit TRBD1. V dropped 4 bases and J dropped 5; count of bases not matched to a gene: 7. Germline loops: CDR1 MNHEY, CDR2 SMNVEV (reference sequence). The CDR3 is made up of 15 amino acids. CDR3 in DNA: TGTGCCAGCAGTTCACCAGACAGGGGGCTGGAGACCCAGTACTTC. Amino acids: CASSSPDRGLETQYF.

This rearrangement joins TRBV9 to TRBJ1-6; 7 bases fit TRBD1. This CDR3 spans 12 amino acids. After removal of 8 bases from V and 7 bases from J, the junction contained 3 bases not matched to a gene. CDR1 and CDR2 (germline): SGDLS, YYNGEE. CDR3 coding DNA: TGTGCCAGTGGGACAGTAAATTCACCCCTCCACTTT. It translates to CASGTVNSPLHF. Complete variable domain (other parts from reference TRBV9 and TRBJ1-6): DSGVTQTPKHLITATGQRVTLRCSPRSGDLSVYWYQQSLDQGLQFLIQYYNGEERAKGNILERFSAQQFPDLHSELNLSSLELGDSALYFCASGTVNSPLHFGNGTRLTVT.

This rearrangement joins TRBV5-4 to TRBJ1-4; 9 bases are shared with TRBD1. After removal of 4 bases from V and 11 bases from J, the junction contained 9 bases not matched to a gene. There are 14 residues in the CDR3. Germline assignment: CDR1 SGHNT and CDR2 YYREEE (reference sequence). In DNA form, the CDR3 reads TGTGCCAGCAGCGCCCCGGGACAGGGTGGGAAACTGTTTTTT. This codes for CASSAPGQGGKLFF.

This chain joins TRBV18 and TRBJ1-1, with D possibly TRBD1 on 5 matching bases. V lost 0 bases and J 7 bases, leaving 18 bases between the germline ends. Germline V gene sequence: CDR1 KGHSH, CDR2 LQKENI. This CDR3 contains 16 residues. In DNA form, the CDR3 reads TGTGCCAGCTCACCACCGGGTCGGGGCGCGGAGGGTGAAGCTTTCTTT. Translated: CASSPPGRGAEGEAFF.

The CDR3 DNA is TGTGCCAGCGGGACTAGCGGGGGGTCCTACGAGCAGTACTTC. The encoded protein is CASGTSGGSYEQYF. The chain joins TRBV28 to TRBJ2-7; 15 positions match TRBD2. The CDR3 has 14 amino acids. Trimming at V came to 8 bases and at J to 1 base, leaving 0 bases not matched to a gene. In germline, CDR1 is MDHEN, CDR2 SYDVKM.

The chain has TRBV5-4 and TRBJ2-5; no clear D gene. This CDR3 spans 14 amino acids. Trimming cost V 0 bases and J 2 bases, with 8 bases left between them. Germline values: CDR1 SGHNT, CDR2 YYREEE (reference sequence). Here the CDR3 DNA reads TGTGCCAGCAGCTTGGACGGGTTACAAGAGACCCAGTACTTC. Encoded protein: CASSLDGLQETQYF.

The chain combines TRBV12-3 or TRBV12-4 with TRBJ1-4, with D unclear. This CDR3 is built from 13 residues. Trimming pared 6 bases from V and 4 bases from J, leaving 9 bases between. In nucleotides, the CDR3 is TGTGCCAGCAGCGGGTCTTTTAATGAAAAACTGTTTTTT. Its protein is CASSGSFNEKLFF.